Listed below are T cell receptor beta chains from one sample, sequenced in a study of CD8+CD57+ T cells in acquired aplastic anemia. TCRdb re-analysed the reads in MiXCR, keeping a single row per CDR3 protein. This sample has around 170,000 distinct CDR3 sequences, with 40% to 50% found just once. Material for sequencing was sorted CD4+, CD8+, or CD8+CD57+ T cells (not recorded which) from PBMCs. These receptors were taken from a human donor with aplastic anemia. Each CDR3 is given with its conserved first and last residue.

v_gene: TRBV7-9
j_gene: TRBJ2-7
CDR3aa: CASSLGDSDEQYF

v_gene: TRBV5-1
j_gene: TRBJ2-7
CDR3aa: CASANTGALYGQYF

v_gene: TRBV7-3
j_gene: TRBJ2-3
CDR3aa: CASSPTWPSTDTQYF

v_gene: TRBV24-1
j_gene: TRBJ2-5
CDR3aa: CATSDPGGQETQYF

v_gene: TRBV7-8
j_gene: TRBJ1-2
CDR3aa: CASSLARATSGYTF

v_gene: TRBV9
j_gene: TRBJ2-1
CDR3aa: CASSPGTSGGHEQFF

v_gene: TRBV10-3
j_gene: TRBJ1-1
CDR3aa: CAISGRDRDYTEAFF

v_gene: TRBV29-1
j_gene: TRBJ1-1
CDR3aa: CSVAIRGIQNTEAFF

v_gene: TRBV20-1
j_gene: TRBJ1-5
CDR3aa: CSAGSAQHF

v_gene: TRBV5-1
j_gene: TRBJ1-3
CDR3aa: CASSLAGQGDTIYF

v_gene: TRBV10-3
j_gene: TRBJ1-2
CDR3aa: CAISDHFGTDFYHYGYTF

v_gene: TRBV10-2
j_gene: TRBJ2-3
CDR3aa: CASSEWVSTDTQYF

v_gene: TRBV7-2
j_gene: TRBJ2-5
CDR3aa: CASSLLNSQYF

v_gene: TRBV19
j_gene: TRBJ2-7
CDR3aa: CASSWGPTYEQYF

v_gene: TRBV7-7
j_gene: TRBJ2-2
CDR3aa: CASRNANTGELFF

v_gene: TRBV29-1
j_gene: TRBJ2-5
CDR3aa: CSVEGPSPETQYF

v_gene: TRBV6-1
j_gene: TRBJ2-6
CDR3aa: CARSSGGAGANVLTF

v_gene: TRBV2
j_gene: TRBJ1-2
CDR3aa: CASSPGQESYGYTF

v_gene: TRBV19
j_gene: TRBJ1-2
CDR3aa: CASSTQTGSDYGYTF

v_gene: TRBV24-1
j_gene: TRBJ2-2
CDR3aa: CATSESGTSGGGTGELFF

v_gene: TRBV15
j_gene: TRBJ2-3
CDR3aa: CATSRGLAGATDTQYF

v_gene: TRBV19
j_gene: TRBJ2-7
CDR3aa: CASSPTGDEQYF

v_gene: TRBV29-1
j_gene: TRBJ2-2
CDR3aa: CSAGRGLDTGGLFF

v_gene: TRBV15
j_gene: TRBJ1-1
CDR3aa: CASSETGRQNTEAFF

v_gene: TRBV2
j_gene: TRBJ2-7
CDR3aa: CASSAGGYEQYF

v_gene: TRBV19
j_gene: TRBJ2-7
CDR3aa: CASSLNRLSYEQYF